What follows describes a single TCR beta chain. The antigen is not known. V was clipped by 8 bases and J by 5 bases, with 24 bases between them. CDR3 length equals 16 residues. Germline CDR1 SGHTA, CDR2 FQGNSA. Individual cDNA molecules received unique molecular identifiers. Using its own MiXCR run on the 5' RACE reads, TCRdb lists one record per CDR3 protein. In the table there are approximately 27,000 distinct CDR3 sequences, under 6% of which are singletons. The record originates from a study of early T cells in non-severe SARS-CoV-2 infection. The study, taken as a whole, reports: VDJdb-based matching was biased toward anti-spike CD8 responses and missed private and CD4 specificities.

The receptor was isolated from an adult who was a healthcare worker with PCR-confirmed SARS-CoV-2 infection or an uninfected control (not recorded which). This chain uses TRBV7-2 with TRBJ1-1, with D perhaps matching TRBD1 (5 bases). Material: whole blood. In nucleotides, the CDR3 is TGTGCCAGCTCCCCACCGGGGCGAGGGGTTGAGACTGAAGCTTTCTTT. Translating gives CASSPPGRGVETEAFF.